Below are 28 T cell receptor beta chains sequenced from a single sample in a study of cytomegalovirus exposure and HLA in healthy donors. Amplification used 60 Vbeta primers and 13 Jbeta primers. The table came from immunoSEQ multiplex PCR; TCRdb's copy has only in-frame clones and leaves some out. This sample has 150,000 or so clones; roughly 76% occur once, and the top ten carry roughly 5.2%. What was sequenced was PBMCs. The receptors derive from a woman under 30 in good health and CMV-seropositive.

The chain has TRBV28 and TRBJ1-4; 7 bases map to TRBD1. This CDR3 spans 16 amino acids. J gave up 0 bases and V 5 bases, and 6 bases lay outside the gene matches. The germline V gene encodes CDR1 MDHEN and CDR2 SYDVKM. The CDR3 spells CASSLEGAATNEKLFF. CDR3 sequence (DNA): TGTGCCAGCAGTCTAGAGGGGGCAGCAACTAATGAAAAACTGTTTTTT.

CDR3 in amino acids: CASSYAGTAGTDTQYF. The DNA for the CDR3 is TGCGCCAGCAGCTACGCCGGGACAGCCGGCACAGATACGCAGTATTTT. This chain connects TRBV5-1 to TRBJ2-3; TRBD1 agrees at 7 bases. The ends lost 3 bases at V and 1 base at J; junction bases unmatched: 8. The CDR3 has 16 amino acids. Germline CDR1 is SGHRS and CDR2 is YFSETQ. Full variable domain (remainder filled in from reference TRBV5-1 and TRBJ2-3): KAGVTQTPRYLIKTRGQQVTLSCSPISGHRSVSWYQQTPGQGLQFLFEYFSETQRNKGNFPGRFSGRQFSNSRSEMNVSTLELGDSALYLCASSYAGTAGTDTQYFGPGTRLTVL.

This clone was recorded only once. CDR3 loop: CASSSGGFNQPQHF. Here the CDR3 DNA reads TGTGCCAGTAGTAGTGGGGGGTTCAATCAGCCCCAGCATTTT. The rearrangement uses TRBV19 and TRBJ1-5, with D perhaps matching TRBD1 (5 bases). CDR1 and CDR2 (germline): LNHDA, SQIVND (reference sequence). The V gene lost 4 bases and the J gene lost 3 bases, with 10 bases spanning the gap. CDR3 length: 14 residues.

The rearrangement uses TRBV7-6 and TRBJ2-3, with 9 bases identical to TRBD2. The trim removed 4 bases at V and 5 bases at J, leaving 13 bases unmatched. The CDR3 extends over 17 amino acids. Germline V lookup: CDR1 SGHVS, CDR2 FNYEAQ. In DNA form, the CDR3 reads TGTGCCAGCAGCTCCCTCGGCGGGGGGGTTGATGGAGATACGCAGTATTTT. It specifies CASSSLGGGVDGDTQYF.

V and J are TRBV7-9 and TRBJ1-2; 9 bases are shared with TRBD1. CDR1 is SEHNR and CDR2 is FQNEAQ in the germline V gene (reference sequence). The CDR3 sequence is 14 residues long. The ends lost 5 bases at V and 5 bases at J; junction bases unmatched: 6. CDR3 bases: TGTGCCAGCAGCGCGGACAGGGGAAGATATGGCTACACCTTC. It is translated as CASSADRGRYGYTF. Drawing the rest from reference TRBV7-9 and TRBJ1-2, the complete variable domain is DTGVSQNPRHKITKRGQNVTFRCDPISEHNRLYWYRQTLGQGPEFLTYFQNEAQLEKSRLLSDRFSAERPKGSFSTLEIQRTEQGDSAMYLCASSADRGRYGYTFGSGTRLTVV.

The V and J genes are TRBV5-1 and TRBJ2-1; TRBD2 aligns across 16 bases. CDR3 length: 15 residues. CDR1 is SGHRS and CDR2 is YFSETQ in the germline V gene. With V trimmed by 4 bases and J by 11 bases, 6 bases remained unmatched. In DNA, the CDR3 is TGCGCCAGCAGCGGAACGGGACTAGCGGGGGGGCAGCAGTTCTTC. Translation gives CASSGTGLAGGQQFF.

The genes are TRBV7-6 and TRBJ2-3, with 13 bases aligning to TRBD2. V shed 3 bases and J 6 bases; nucleotides not matched to a gene: 3. The CDR3 sequence is 15 residues long. The germline CDR1 and CDR2 sequences are SGHVS and FNYEAQ. CDR3: CASSFGLAGADTQYF. Here the CDR3 DNA reads TGTGCCAGCAGCTTTGGACTAGCGGGGGCCGATACGCAGTATTTT.

V and J are TRBV5-5 and TRBJ1-6, with TRBD1 matching 9 bases. V was clipped by 4 bases and J by 7 bases; unmatched bases: 9. This CDR3 region has 16 residues. Germline V lookup: CDR1 SGHKS, CDR2 YYEKEE (reference sequence). CDR3 coding DNA: TGTGCCAGCAGCCCGGCCGGGACAGGGAGAAATTCACCCCTCCACTTT. Translating gives CASSPAGTGRNSPLHF.

The table lists this clone with a few counts. The chain couples TRBV5-1 to TRBJ2-1; D may be TRBD2 (7 bases). V gave up 4 bases and J gave up 1 base, with 18 bases separating them. The CDR3 is 17 amino acids. CDR1 and CDR2 (germline): SGHRS, YFSETQ. CDR3 nucleotides: TGCGCCAGCAGCGAAGGGCGCGGGGGCAGATCCTACAATGAGCAGTTCTTC. Its translation is CASSEGRGGRSYNEQFF.

This chain connects TRBV4-1 to TRBJ2-3; 10 bases match TRBD2. The V and J ends lost 5 bases and 2 bases, in that order; junction bases with no gene match: 7. The CDR3 has 16 amino acids. CDR1 MGHRA and CDR2 YSYEKL come from the germline V gene. CDR3 sequence (DNA): TGCGCCAGCAGCGACAGCGGGGGGGCATACACAGATACGCAGTATTTT. Residues: CASSDSGGAYTDTQYF.

The chain uses TRBV6-6 and TRBJ2-7; TRBD2 matches 11 bases. The J segment lost 0 bases and the V segment lost 6 bases, leaving 4 bases of the junction unmatched. The CDR3 sequence is 15 residues long. In germline, CDR1 is MNHNY, CDR2 SVGAGI (reference sequence). The CDR3 is CASRAGTSGSYEQYF. CDR3 nucleotides: TGTGCCAGCAGAGCCGGGACTAGCGGCTCCTACGAGCAGTACTTC.

The V gene is TRBV27, the J gene TRBJ2-1; D gene ambiguous. The CDR3 consists of 15 residues. Per the germline V gene, CDR1 is MNHEY and CDR2 is SMNVEV (reference sequence). The V end was cut by 3 bases, the J end by 6 bases, with 15 bases between. CDR3 region: CASSFLLPEVNEQFF. As DNA, the CDR3 is TGTGCCAGCAGTTTCTTACTACCCGAAGTCAATGAGCAGTTCTTC.

This sequence joins TRBV7-3 and TRBJ1-2; 8 bases line up with TRBD1. CDR3 length: 13 residues. Germline-derived CDR1 and CDR2 are SGHTA and FQGTGA. Losses at the gene ends were 5 bases for V and 7 bases for J; bases not matched to a gene: 6. CDR3 in amino acids: CASSLDRVTGYTF. CDR3 nucleotides: TGTGCCAGCAGCCTGGACAGGGTCACTGGCTACACCTTC. Combining the CDR3 with reference TRBV7-3 and TRBJ1-2 gives the whole variable domain GAGVSQTPSNKVTEKGKYVELRCDPISGHTALYWYRQSLGQGPEFLIYFQGTGAADDSGLPNDRFFAVRPEGSVSTLKIQRTERGDSAVYLCASSLDRVTGYTFGSGTRLTVV.

V and J are TRBV5-1 and TRBJ2-7; D perhaps matches TRBD2 (5 bases). Germline V gene sequence: CDR1 SGHRS, CDR2 YFSETQ. The CDR3 runs to 10 residues. The V end was cut by 4 bases, the J end by 7 bases, with 6 bases between. The CDR3 DNA reads TGCGCCAGCAGCCCGGGAGAGCAGTACTTC. It encodes CASSPGEQYF.

In this sample, this clone turned up once. The chain couples TRBV2 to TRBJ2-1; 9 nucleotides align to TRBD2. This CDR3 has 17 residues. Germline V gene data show CDR1 as SNHLY and CDR2 as FYNNEI. V shed 7 bases and J 5 bases; nucleotides not matched to a gene: 15. For the CDR3, the DNA is TGTGCCAGCACAAGAGAGTTAGCGGGGGCCAAGCACAATGAGCAGTTCTTC. Amino acids: CASTRELAGAKHNEQFF.

This clone appeared a few times. This chain uses TRBV27 with TRBJ1-4; D is possibly TRBD1 (5 bases). V was cut by 2 bases and J by 6 bases, with 10 bases left in between. Germline CDR1 reads MNHEY; CDR2 reads SMNVEV (reference sequence). This CDR3 is built from 14 residues. The CDR3 spells CASSLGRGYEKLFF. In DNA form, the CDR3 reads TGTGCCAGCAGTTTAGGGAGGGGATATGAAAAACTGTTTTTT. Full variable domain (outside the CDR3, taken from reference TRBV27 and TRBJ1-4): EAQVTQNPRYLITVTGKKLTVTCSQNMNHEYMSWYRQDPGLGLRQIYYSMNVEVTDKGDVPEGYKVSRKEKRNFPLILESPSPNQTSLYFCASSLGRGYEKLFFGSGTQLSVL.

The chain couples TRBV28 to TRBJ1-2; D gene uncertain. The CDR3 is made up of 13 amino acids. Trimming took 3 bases from V and 4 from J, leaving 9 bases between them. From germline, CDR1 is MDHEN and CDR2 SYDVKM. CDR3 nucleotides: TGTGCCAGCAGTTTTCGTAATTCCTATGGCTACACCTTC. Its translation: CASSFRNSYGYTF.

The V gene is TRBV6-5, the J gene TRBJ2-3; D unclear. Germline CDR1 MNHEY, CDR2 SVGAGI. V lost 8 bases and J lost 4, with 10 bases in between. CDR3 length: 12 residues. The CDR3 bases are TGTGCCAGCGAGGAGTGTCCAGATACGCAGTATTTT. Translated, it gives CASEECPDTQYF.

The chain uses TRBV7-2 and TRBJ2-7; 9 bases agree with TRBD2. This CDR3 spans 15 amino acids. The trim removed 5 bases at V and 4 bases at J, leaving 9 bases unmatched. Germline V gene sequence: CDR1 SGHTA, CDR2 FQGNSA. This CDR3 is CASSTRRGGLYEQYF. CDR3 sequence (DNA): TGTGCCAGCAGCACCCGGCGGGGGGGTTTATACGAGCAGTACTTC.

The CDR3, as DNA: TGTGCCAGCAGCTTAAACCGAGAAGATACGCAGTATTTT. The encoded protein is CASSLNREDTQYF. The chain is built from TRBV5-4 and TRBJ2-3; D unclear. The V gene's germline CDR1 is SGHNT and CDR2 YYREEE (reference sequence). This CDR3 is built from 13 residues. V shed 2 bases and J shed 5 bases, with 9 bases lying between them.

V usage is TRBV9 and J usage is TRBJ2-7; the match to TRBD1 covers 8 bases. CDR1 and CDR2 (germline): SGDLS, YYNGEE. The CDR3 contains 14 residues. V lost 5 bases to trimming and J lost 4 bases; unmatched junction nucleotides: 8. DNA for the CDR3: TGTGCCAGCAGTCTTCAGGGGGCAGGGTACGAGCAGTACTTC. It encodes CASSLQGAGYEQYF.

The J gene is TRBJ2-7, the V gene TRBV11-3; 8 nucleotides match TRBD1. Germline CDR1 reads SGHNT; CDR2 reads YENEEA. The CDR3 sequence is 13 residues long. V dropped 5 bases and J dropped 3; count of bases not matched to a gene: 3. The CDR3 reads CASSPGQGYEQYF. The CDR3 coding sequence is TGTGCCAGCAGCCCCGGACAGGGCTACGAGCAGTACTTC.

The gene calls are TRBV6-1 and TRBJ2-3, with unresolved D. Trimming stripped 0 bases from V and 3 bases from J, with 7 bases between. The CDR3 length is 14 residues. CDR1 and CDR2 (germline): MNHNS, SASEGT. The DNA of the CDR3 is TGTGCCAGCAGTGAAGCGTGGGCTACAGATACGCAGTATTTT. It is translated as CASSEAWATDTQYF.

This clone was picked up one time. V and J are TRBV2 and TRBJ2-3; D is perhaps TRBD2 (6 bases). Germline V gives CDR1 SNHLY, CDR2 FYNNEI. The CDR3 length is 16 residues. Trimming removed 6 bases at V and 1 base at J, with 17 bases between. Written as DNA, the CDR3 is TGTGCCAGCAGACTTCTAGCGTTAATAGGCACAGATACGCAGTATTTT. Encoded protein: CASRLLALIGTDTQYF. Using reference TRBV2 and TRBJ2-3 for the parts outside the CDR3, the full variable domain is EPEVTQTPSHQVTQMGQEVILRCVPISNHLYFYWYRQILGQKVEFLVSFYNNEISEKSEIFDDQFSVERPDGSNFTLKIRSTKLEDSAMYFCASRLLALIGTDTQYFGPGTRLTVL.

CDR3 bases: TGCGCCAGCAGCCTTAATAGCTACGAGCAGTACTTC. This translates into CASSLNSYEQYF. The V and J genes are TRBV5-1 and TRBJ2-7; no clear D gene. The CDR3 has 12 residues. CDR1 and CDR2 from the germline V gene are SGHRS and YFSETQ. V lost 4 bases to trimming and J lost 3 bases, with 8 bases between them.

This clone was counted between two and nine times. The chain uses TRBV6-5 and TRBJ1-6; D not resolved. Germline V gene lookup returns CDR1 MNHEY and CDR2 SVGAGI. Trimming cost V 6 bases and J 5 bases, with 11 bases left between them. This CDR3 region has 14 residues. The CDR3, as DNA: TGTGCCAGCAGCCCCGGGAAAAATAATTCACCCCTCCACTTT. This encodes CASSPGKNNSPLHF.

V and J are TRBV4-1 and TRBJ2-1, with 7 bases lining up with TRBD2. This CDR3 contains 15 residues. Trimming took 4 bases from V and 4 from J; bases not matched to a gene: 7. CDR1 is MGHRA, CDR2 YSYEKL, per germline. This CDR3 reads CASSRLAGVYNEQFF. CDR3 nucleotides: TGCGCCAGCAGCCGATTGGCGGGGGTTTACAATGAGCAGTTCTTC.

The gene calls are TRBV4-2 and TRBJ2-2, with D possibly TRBD2 on 5 matching bases. V dropped 0 bases and J dropped 7 bases, with 12 bases sitting between them. This CDR3 region has 15 residues. The germline V gene has CDR1 LGHNA and CDR2 YNFKEQ. The CDR3 is CASSQDRGRIGELFF. In DNA, the CDR3 is TGTGCCAGCAGCCAAGACCGGGGTAGGATCGGGGAGCTGTTTTTT.